What follows is one T cell receptor beta chain and its context. Its antigen remains unidentified. The study based diagnoses on clinical symptoms, serum thyroxine and TRAb, thyroid ultrasound and orbital computed tomography. From germline, CDR1 is DFQATT and CDR2 SNEGSKA (reference sequence). V was pared by 6 bases and J by 1 base, with 6 bases of the junction left unmatched. The CDR3 runs 13 residues. The sample belongs to a study of T cells in Graves' hyperthyroidism and ophthalmopathy. Across the study: At the time of initial diagnosis and before any treatment, peripheral blood was collected.

Amplification yielded TCR beta CDR3 regions, with RNA transcripts as the source. Primed by the HTBI set, a first-round RT-PCR was run on the TCR CDR3. TCRdb called the multiplex PCR reads again in MiXCR, with one record for every CDR3 protein. The sample has around 400,000 distinct CDR3 sequences; approximately 13% are singletons. Findings of the study overall: Ophthalmopathy and stable hyperthyroidism were told apart by a 13 V-J model. In the blood, most expanded thyroid clonotypes above 0.001 appeared as well.

Sequencing was carried out using blood. The rearrangement links TRBV20-1 to TRBJ2-7; 7 positions agree with TRBD1. This clonotype was obtained from a woman between 18 and 29 years old with Graves' hyperthyroidism. The CDR3 is CSATTGVSYEQYF. Written as DNA, the CDR3 is TGCAGTGCCACTACAGGGGTTTCCTACGAGCAGTACTTC.